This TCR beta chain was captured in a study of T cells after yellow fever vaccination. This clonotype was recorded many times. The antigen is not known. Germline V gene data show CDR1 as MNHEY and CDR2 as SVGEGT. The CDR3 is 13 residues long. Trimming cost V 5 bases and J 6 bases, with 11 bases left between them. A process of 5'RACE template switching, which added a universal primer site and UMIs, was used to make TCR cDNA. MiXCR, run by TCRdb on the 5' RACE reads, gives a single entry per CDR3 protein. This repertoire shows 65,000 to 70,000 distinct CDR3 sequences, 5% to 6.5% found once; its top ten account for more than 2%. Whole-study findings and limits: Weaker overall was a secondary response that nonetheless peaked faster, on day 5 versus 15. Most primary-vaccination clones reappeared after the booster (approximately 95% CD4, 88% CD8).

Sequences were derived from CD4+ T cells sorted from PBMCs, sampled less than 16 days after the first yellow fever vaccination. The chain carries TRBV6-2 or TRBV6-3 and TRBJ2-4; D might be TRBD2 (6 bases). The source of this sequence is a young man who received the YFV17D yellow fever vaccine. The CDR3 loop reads CASSRDLINIQYF. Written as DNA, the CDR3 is TGTGCCAGCAGTCGGGACTTGATAAACATTCAGTACTTC.